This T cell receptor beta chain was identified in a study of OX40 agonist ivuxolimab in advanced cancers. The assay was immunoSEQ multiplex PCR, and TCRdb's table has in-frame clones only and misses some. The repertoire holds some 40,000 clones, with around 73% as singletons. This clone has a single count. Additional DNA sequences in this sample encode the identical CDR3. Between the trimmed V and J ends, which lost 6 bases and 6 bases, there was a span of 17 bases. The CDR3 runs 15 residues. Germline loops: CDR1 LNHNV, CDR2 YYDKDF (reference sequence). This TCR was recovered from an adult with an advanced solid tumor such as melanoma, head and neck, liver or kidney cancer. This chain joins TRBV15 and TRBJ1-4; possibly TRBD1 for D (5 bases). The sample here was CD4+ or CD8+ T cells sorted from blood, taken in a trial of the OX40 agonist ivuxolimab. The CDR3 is CATSLRGTGYEKLFF. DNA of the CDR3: TGTGCCACCAGTCTCCGAGGGACGGGGTATGAAAAACTGTTTTTT. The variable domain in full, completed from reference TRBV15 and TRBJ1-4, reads DAMVIQNPRYQVTQFGKPVTLSCSQTLNHNVMYWYQQKSSQAPKLLFHYYDKDFNNEADTPDNFQSRRPNTSFCFLDIRSPGLGDTAMYLCATSLRGTGYEKLFFGSGTQLSVL.